This T cell receptor (beta chain) comes out of a study of shared clonotypes between healthy human individuals (dated by TCRdb to the early 2020s). Looking at the study overall: The cohort included three men and a couple of women between 18 and 49 years of age. For each donor, three plates each were used for CD4 naive and CD4 memory, two plates were used for CD8 naive, and one plate was used for CD8 memory. To estimate repertoire size and how much clonotypes are shared between individuals, the study performed deep sequencing of blood TCR repertoires from a few healthy adults. Different laboratories and diverse techniques were used to prepare libraries and sequence TCR repertoires, to increase sequencing depth and limit assay-specific biases. Each donor's leukapheresis produced roughly between about 0.8 and 8.9 billion PBMCs. Study-level results and caveats: Naive subsets generally had larger estimated clonotype richness than memory subsets. Compared with non-shared clonotypes, clonotypes shared by all four sorted-subset donors had higher generation probabilities. Because the study included only a small number of donors, the genetic and exposure-history diversity represented was limited. Across a handful of donors, approximately 4.9% of naive CD4, approximately 4% of naive CD8, approximately 2.5% of memory CD4, and 0.4% to 0.45% of memory CD8 clonotypes were shared. Sampling was limited to blood, and TCR repertoires in tissue likely differ from TCR repertoires in blood. Even with the large sequencing depth, rarefaction of the sorted-subset datasets indicated that sequencing was incomplete. Pairwise subsampling led to the expectation that sequencing depth would affect the degree of clonotype sharing among donors.

Of note for this clone: Its specific antigen is unknown. Base qualities were left out, and no much larger clone turns up one base away.

The donors were healthy, HIV-negative adults who had no recently reported acute infections or vaccinations. Every donor was a Caucasian adult residing in Nashville, Tennessee, USA. CD4+ T cells were enriched through magnetic negative selection, after which naive cells were positively selected on CD45RA and the remaining negative fraction served as the memory subset. Blood was obtained by leukapheresis, after which PBMCs were separated by Ficoll-Histopaque density gradient centrifugation and cryopreserved in liquid nitrogen vapor phase. Purity and quantity of every magnetically sorted T cell population were checked by analytical flow cytometry. Genomic DNA was isolated from every sorted fraction and measured by UV absorbance on a Nanodrop 2000c. CDR1 and CDR2 are read off the germline V gene as MGHRA and YSYEKL. V and J are truncated by 4 bases and 7 bases respectively, leaving an intervening sequence of 10 bases. The CDR3 holds 13 amino acids from the cysteine to the phenylalanine. The read is trimmed to its CDR3 DNA, 39 bases read in frame from base 1.

TCR CDR3 regions were amplified from genomic DNA by multiplex PCR using the deep immunoSEQ assay. For each cell subset, the extracted genomic DNA was distributed evenly across all wells of several immunoSEQ 96-well plates, and each plate served as one replicate. Each replicate PCR for sorted subsets received about 180 ng genomic DNA, equal to roughly 33,000 T cell genomes. Purified libraries were measured with a Qubit 3.0 fluorometer, size-checked on a Bioanalyzer 2100, and measured again with the KAPA Library Quantification kit. Every immunoSEQ 96-well plate was sequenced on a dedicated single-read 150-cycle Illumina NextSeq 550 flow cell. Per the original workflow: Because only junctional sequences without quality scores were contained in the immunoSEQ output, filtering matching that applied to full-length reads could not be performed. Sequences were annotated with PyIR, a Python wrapper for IgBLAST v1.9, and V/J genes and CDR3 were assigned using IMGT germline references. Reads were removed for weak V/J assignments (E-value above 1e-6), missing CDR3, stop codons, out-of-frame junctions, or ambiguous translated residues. V3J clonotypes were defined as sequences sharing an identical inferred V gene, J gene, and CDR3 amino acid sequence. The percentage overlap between two repertoires was calculated by dividing the number of shared unique clonotypes by the size of the smaller repertoire. Repertoire richness was assessed with RTK rarefaction, the Chao1 estimator, and Recon v2.1 estimates of unobserved clonotypes. Generation probabilities for all TCRbeta clonotypes obtained by the gDNA method from a handful of donors were computed using OLGA. TCRdb carries this immuneACCESS record with in-frame sequences only. Its versions omit some clonotypes, under half of them owing to an unresolved V gene in the studies checked, with the rest unexplained. V and J calls and clone size are copied from that table; D and trimming were computed from the DNA. A total of about 1 million clones appear in this sample, around 74% of them only once. The ten largest account for around 1.5% of the sample.

Sequenced material: memory CD4+ T cells sorted from blood. The cell subset or site label corresponds to: CD45RA-negative fraction. The receptor chain draws on TRBV4-1 and TRBJ1-4; possibly the D gene is TRBD1, per 6 matching bases. This receptor was obtained from a young man in good health. The encoded CDR3 is CASSRLGGEKLFF. The DNA reads as follows: TGCGCCAGCAGCCGCCTAGGGGGTGAAAAACTGTTTTTT.